The entry below describes one T cell receptor beta chain. Clones were read by immunoSEQ multiplex PCR, and TCRdb kept only the in-frame ones, dropping some. The sample records around 68,000 clones, 95% to 97% being singletons. V was clipped by 8 bases and J by 5 bases; unmatched bases: 9. The CDR3 extends over 14 amino acids. This sample is part of a study of technical replicates of blood from a handful of donors. This clonotype was obtained from a human donor in good health. The sample consisted of T cells isolated from PBMCs. V is TRBV23-1 and J is TRBJ2-5; 9 bases are shared with TRBD2. TRBV23-1 is noted as an ORF with a role that remains uncertain. In nucleotides, the CDR3 is TGCGCCAGCTCGGGACTAGCCCCACCGGAGACCCAGTACTTC. It translates to CASSGLAPPETQYF.